This TCR beta chain was captured in a study of T cells after posttransplantation cyclophosphamide. V was clipped by 3 bases and J by 9 bases, with 6 bases between them. CDR1 and CDR2 (germline): LNHNV, YYDKDF (reference sequence). This CDR3 has 12 residues. Repertoires were generated with immunoSEQ multiplex PCR, while TCRdb's copy carries only in-frame clones and drops some. The table lists approximately 8,000 clones, with no singletons. Busulfan-fludarabine conditioning, marrow transplant, and cyclophosphamide on days +3 and +4 were administered. This clone was counted ten times or more. The antigen remains undetermined. Broader study findings: Tissue-infiltrating T cells from skin or gut overlapped little with blood T cells. Later post-transplant blood repertoires were often dominated by donor CD8+ memory clones. TRB clonality was highly associated with recipient CMV seropositivity and reactivation.

The chain links TRBV15 to TRBJ2-6; D may be TRBD2 (5 bases). This receptor was identified in a male patient younger than 30 who received an allogeneic stem cell transplant from an unrelated donor, was CMV-positive, and had acute and chronic GVHD. A share of the T cells may be of graft donor origin. Source: PBMCs, taken after allogeneic stem cell transplant with posttransplant cyclophosphamide. CDR3 in DNA: TGTGCCACCAGCAGGGAGGACAACGTCCTGACTTTC. Protein: CATSREDNVLTF. The variable domain in full, completed from reference TRBV15 and TRBJ2-6, reads DAMVIQNPRYQVTQFGKPVTLSCSQTLNHNVMYWYQQKSSQAPKLLFHYYDKDFNNEADTPDNFQSRRPNTSFCFLDIRSPGLGDTAMYLCATSREDNVLTFGAGSRLTVL.